This entry features one T cell receptor (beta chain) sequence. Its antigen remains unknown. Each CDR3 protein gets one entry after TCRdb re-called the reads with MiXCR. The data show roughly 78,000 distinct CDR3 sequences, about 40% seen once. The data originate from a study of T cell repertoires in cytomegalovirus infection. Across the whole study: The authors relied on CMV epitopes, both recently identified HLA-C-restricted and well-studied HLA-B-restricted. Through public TCR beta signatures, both CMV infection and matching HLA type were indicated.

Germline V gives CDR1 SGDLS, CDR2 YYNGEE. Trimming left V 0 bases short and J 3 bases short, with 4 bases between. The CDR3 consists of 13 residues. Findings and limits, study-wide: Carriage of CMV together with the relevant HLA was identifiable through cumulative public TCR beta family frequency. Dominating the ex vivo response were TCR beta clonotypes that were CMV-specific and HLA-C-restricted.

This sample comprised CD8+ T cells from cultured PBMCs, obtained from culture after CMV antigen stimulation. This TCR derives from a human donor in good health (CMV status not recorded). Some clones in this sample may be carry-over from other donors' samples. This chain links TRBV9 with TRBJ2-1; no clear D. CDR3 region: CASSVGSYNEQFF. The CDR3 DNA sequence: TGTGCCAGCAGCGTAGGCAGCTACAATGAGCAGTTCTTC.